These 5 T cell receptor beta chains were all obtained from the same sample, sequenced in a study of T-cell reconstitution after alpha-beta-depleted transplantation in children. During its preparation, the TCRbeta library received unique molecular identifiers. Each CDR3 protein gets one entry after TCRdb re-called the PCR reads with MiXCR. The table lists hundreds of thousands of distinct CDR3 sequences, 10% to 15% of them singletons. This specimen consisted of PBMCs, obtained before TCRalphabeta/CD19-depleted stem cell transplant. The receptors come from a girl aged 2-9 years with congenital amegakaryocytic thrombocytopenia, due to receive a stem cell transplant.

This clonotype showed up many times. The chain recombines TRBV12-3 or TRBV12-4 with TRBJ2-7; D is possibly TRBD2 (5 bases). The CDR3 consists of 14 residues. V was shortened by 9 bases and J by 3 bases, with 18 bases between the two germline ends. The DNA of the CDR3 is TGTGCCAGTAGTCCCGACGGGGTAAACTACGAGCAGTACTTC. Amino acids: CASSPDGVNYEQYF.

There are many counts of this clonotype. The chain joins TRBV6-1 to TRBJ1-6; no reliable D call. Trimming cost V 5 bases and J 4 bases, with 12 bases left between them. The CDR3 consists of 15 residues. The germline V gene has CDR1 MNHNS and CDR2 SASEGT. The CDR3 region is CASSPADYYNSPLHF. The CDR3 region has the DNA TGTGCCAGCAGTCCAGCGGACTATTATAATTCACCCCTCCACTTT.

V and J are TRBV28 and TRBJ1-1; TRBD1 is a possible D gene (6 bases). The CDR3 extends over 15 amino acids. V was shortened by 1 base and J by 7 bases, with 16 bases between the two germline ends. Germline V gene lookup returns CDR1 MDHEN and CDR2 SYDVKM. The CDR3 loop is CASSLSGGQVSEAFF. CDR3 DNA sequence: TGTGCCAGCAGTTTATCGGGGGGGCAGGTTAGTGAAGCTTTCTTT.

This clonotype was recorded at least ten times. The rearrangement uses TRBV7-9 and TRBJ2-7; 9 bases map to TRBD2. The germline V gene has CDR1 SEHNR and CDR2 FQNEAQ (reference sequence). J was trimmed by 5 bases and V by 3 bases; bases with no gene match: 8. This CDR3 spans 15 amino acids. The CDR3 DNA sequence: TGTGCCAGCAGCTTCCGGCGGGAGGGCCTTGACGAGCAGTACTTC. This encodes CASSFRREGLDEQYF.

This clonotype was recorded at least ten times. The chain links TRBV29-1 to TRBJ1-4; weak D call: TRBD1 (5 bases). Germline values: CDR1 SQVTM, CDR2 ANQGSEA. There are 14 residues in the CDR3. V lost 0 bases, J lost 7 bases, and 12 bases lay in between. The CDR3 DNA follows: TGCAGCGTTGAAGATACCGGGACCCCTGAAAAACTGTTTTTT. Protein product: CSVEDTGTPEKLFF.